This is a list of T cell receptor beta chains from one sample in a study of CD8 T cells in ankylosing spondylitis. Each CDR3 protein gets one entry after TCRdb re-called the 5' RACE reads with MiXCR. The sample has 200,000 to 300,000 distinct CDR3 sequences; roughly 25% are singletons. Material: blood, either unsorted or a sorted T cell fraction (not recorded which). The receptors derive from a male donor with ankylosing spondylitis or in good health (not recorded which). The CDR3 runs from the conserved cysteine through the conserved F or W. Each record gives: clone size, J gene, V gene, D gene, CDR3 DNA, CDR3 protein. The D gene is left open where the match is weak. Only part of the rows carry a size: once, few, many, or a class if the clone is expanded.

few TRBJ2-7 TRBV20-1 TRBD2 TGCAGGACAGCTAGCGGGGACTCCTACGAGCAGTACTTC CRTASGDSYEQYF
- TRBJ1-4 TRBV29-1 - TGCAGCGCCGGCCCCAACAGGGTTGAAAAACTGTTTTTT CSAGPNRVEKLFF
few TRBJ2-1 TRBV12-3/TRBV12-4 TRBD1 TGTGCCAGCAGTCGATACAGGGGTTTCGATGAGCAGTTCTTC CASSRYRGFDEQFF
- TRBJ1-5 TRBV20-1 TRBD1 TGCAGTGCTAGAGGGGACAGGGATCAGCCCCAGCATTTT CSARGDRDQPQHF
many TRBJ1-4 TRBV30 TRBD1 TGTGCCTGGAGTGTACGTCGTACAGGGGGCCGTGAAAAACTGTTTTTT CAWSVRRTGGREKLFF
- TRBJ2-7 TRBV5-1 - TGCGCCAGCAGCTTGGTAGAGGGCGGTTCCTACGAGCAGTACTTC CASSLVEGGSYEQYF
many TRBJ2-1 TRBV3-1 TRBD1 TGTGCCAGCAGCAACCGACAGGGGCACAATGAGCAGTTCTTC CASSNRQGHNEQFF
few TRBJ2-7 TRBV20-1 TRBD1 TGCAGTGCTGGTCCGGGACAGGGGGCCGAGCAGTACTTC CSAGPGQGAEQYF
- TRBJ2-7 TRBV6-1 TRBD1 TGTGCCAGCAGAACCGGGACAGGGACCTACGAGCAGTACTTC CASRTGTGTYEQYF
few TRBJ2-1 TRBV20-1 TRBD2 TGCAGTGCGGGGGGCCTAGCGGGGGACAATGAGCAGTTCTTC CSAGGLAGDNEQFF
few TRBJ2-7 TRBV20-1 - TGCAGTGCAAATCGGGAAGCCCACTCCTACGAGCAGTACTTC CSANREAHSYEQYF
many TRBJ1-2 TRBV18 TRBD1 TGTGCCAGCTCTTACACAGGGGCCACTAACTATGGCTACACCTTC CASSYTGATNYGYTF
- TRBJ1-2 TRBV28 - TGTGCCAGCAGTTGGGGAGGGGGTAACTATGGCTACACCTTC CASSWGGGNYGYTF
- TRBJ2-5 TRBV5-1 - TGCGCCAGCAGCACCGAAGAGACCCAGTACTTC CASSTEETQYF
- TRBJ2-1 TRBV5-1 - TGCGCCAGCAGCTTGGGCCTCCTGGACAATGAGCAGTTCTTC CASSLGLLDNEQFF
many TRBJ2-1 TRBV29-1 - TGCAGCGTTGAACTGGGGAGGTTTGGCAATGAGCAGTTCTTC CSVELGRFGNEQFF
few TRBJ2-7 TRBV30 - TGTGCCTGGAGTGTACTACTGACCCTAAACACCTACGAGCAGTACTTC CAWSVLLTLNTYEQYF
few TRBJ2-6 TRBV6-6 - TGTGCCAGTGAACCCTCTGGGGCCAACGTCCTGACTTTC CASEPSGANVLTF
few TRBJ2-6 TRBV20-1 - TGCAGTGCCCCAAAGGGGAGCTCTGGGGCCAACGTCCTGACTTTC CSAPKGSSGANVLTF
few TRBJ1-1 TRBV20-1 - TGCAGTGCTATACGAACAGTGAACACTGAAGCTTTCTTT CSAIRTVNTEAFF
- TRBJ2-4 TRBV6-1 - TGTGCCAGCAGTCCCGGACAGAGAAACATTCAGTACTTC CASSPGQRNIQYF
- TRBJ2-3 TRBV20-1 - TGCAGTGCTGCCGCAAGCGTAGCAGATACGCAGTATTTT CSAAASVADTQYF
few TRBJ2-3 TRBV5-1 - TGCGCCAGCAGCTTGGCCTTATGGGCAGATACGCAGTATTTT CASSLALWADTQYF
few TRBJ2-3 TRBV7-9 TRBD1 TGTGCCAGCAGCGCCGAGGACAGGGACGGCACAGATACGCAGTATTTT CASSAEDRDGTDTQYF
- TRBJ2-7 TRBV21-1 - TGTGCCAGCAGCCGCGGACGGGGCTACGAGCAGTACTTC CASSRGRGYEQYF
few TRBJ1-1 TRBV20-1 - TGCAGTGTCCCCGGGGGGGGGAACACTGAAGCTTTCTTT CSVPGGGNTEAFF
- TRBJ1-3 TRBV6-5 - TGTGCCAGCAGTTACGGGCGCCGGGGCTCTGGAAACACCATATATTTT CASSYGRRGSGNTIYF
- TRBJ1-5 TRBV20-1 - TGCAGTGCTAGGGGTGTGATGGGGCAGCCCCAGCATTTT CSARGVMGQPQHF
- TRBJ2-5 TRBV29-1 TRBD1 TGCAGCGTACGGGACAGGGTCGGAGGGGAGACCCAGTACTTC CSVRDRVGGETQYF
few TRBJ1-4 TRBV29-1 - TGCAGCGTTGAAGATCCCGGGTTCGGGGAAAAACTGTTTTTT CSVEDPGFGEKLFF
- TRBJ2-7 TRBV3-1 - TGTGCCAGCAGCCAAGATAGTGGGTCCTACGAGCAGTACTTC CASSQDSGSYEQYF
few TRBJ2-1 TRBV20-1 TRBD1 TGCAGTGCGACCGAGGGGGCAAAGTACAATGAGCAGTTCTTC CSATEGAKYNEQFF
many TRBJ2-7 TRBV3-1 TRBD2 TGTGCCAGCAGCCTCTCCAGCGGGAATTACGAGCAGTACTTC CASSLSSGNYEQYF
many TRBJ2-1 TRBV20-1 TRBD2 TGCAGTGCTAGACGTCGACTAGCGGGGGCCCTCAATGAGCAGTTCTTC CSARRRLAGALNEQFF
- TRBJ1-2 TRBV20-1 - TGCAGTGCTAGAGGGGACCCAATTACTAACTATGGCTACACCTTC CSARGDPITNYGYTF
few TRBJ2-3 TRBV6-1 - TGTGCCAGCAGACCACCACGGGACCACCGGGCTAGCACAGATACGCAGTATTTT CASRPPRDHRASTDTQYF
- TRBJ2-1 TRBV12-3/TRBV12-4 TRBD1 TGTGCCAGCAGTTCGGGACAGGTCAATGAGCAGTTCTTC CASSSGQVNEQFF
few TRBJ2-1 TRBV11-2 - TGTGCCAGCAGCTTAGTAGGGAACACCTACAATGAGCAGTTCTTC CASSLVGNTYNEQFF
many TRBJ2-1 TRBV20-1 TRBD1 TGCAGTGCATACCCCGGGACAGGGGGAAATGAGCAGTTCTTC CSAYPGTGGNEQFF
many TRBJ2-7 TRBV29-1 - TGCAGCGTTGTGGGGGTTGACAGTACCTACGAGCAGTACTTC CSVVGVDSTYEQYF
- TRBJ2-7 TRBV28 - TGTGCCAGCAGTACCCATGACACGGACGAGAGAATTCGCTACGAGCAGTACTTC CASSTHDTDERIRYEQYF
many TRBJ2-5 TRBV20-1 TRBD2 TGCAGTGCTTACAGCGGGGGGCTGGGTAAAGAGACCCAGTACTTC CSAYSGGLGKETQYF